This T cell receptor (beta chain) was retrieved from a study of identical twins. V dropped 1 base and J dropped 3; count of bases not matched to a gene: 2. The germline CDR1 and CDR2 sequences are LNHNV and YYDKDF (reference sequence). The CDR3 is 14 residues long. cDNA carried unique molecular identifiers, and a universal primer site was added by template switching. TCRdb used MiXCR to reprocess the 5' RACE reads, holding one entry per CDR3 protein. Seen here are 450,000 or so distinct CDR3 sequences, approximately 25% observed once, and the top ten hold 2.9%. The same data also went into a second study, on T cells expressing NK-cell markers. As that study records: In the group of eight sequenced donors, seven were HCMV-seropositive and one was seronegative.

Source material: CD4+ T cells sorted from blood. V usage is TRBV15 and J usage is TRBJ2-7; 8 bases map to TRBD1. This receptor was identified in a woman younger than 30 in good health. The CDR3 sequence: CATSRGTGRYEQYF. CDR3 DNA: TGTGCCACCAGCAGAGGGACAGGGCGCTACGAGCAGTACTTC.